This T cell receptor beta chain stems from a study of blood T cell repertoires in COVID-19 (dated by TCRdb to 2019 to 2021). A note on the overall study: Samples from collaborators originated in the United States, Italy and Spain and spanned both the acute and convalescent phases of COVID-19. The prospective study material was composed of cDNA or gDNA derived from T cells, B-cell-depleted T cells, or PBMCs. Deeply sampled blood TCRbeta repertoires from subjects exposed to, actively infected with, or recovered from COVID-19 were included in the dataset. A freely available public database, intended as a resource for researchers studying the immune response to SARS-CoV-2, is where the repertoires were released. Samples were obtained from the ongoing ImmuneRACE study (first 160 participants) and from over 1,000 subjects provided by 6 global collaborators. Sample metadata almost always included a de-identified subject ID, COVID-19 status, age in years and sex. HLA class I and class II types, where available, came from metadata supplied by the sample provider rather than from assay-based typing.

Each collaborating institution followed its own protocols to collect whole blood in K2EDTA tubes. For TCRbeta analysis, collaborators shipped samples as frozen whole blood, isolated PBMCs, or DNA extracted from either of those sample types. TCRbeta CDR3 regions were amplified from genomic DNA by means of the immunoSEQ Assay, a bias-controlled multiplex PCR. In the original analysis: The number of nucleated cells in each sample was estimated by amplification of reference gene primers within the assay. Sequence reads were collapsed and filtered to measure the absolute abundance of every unique TCRbeta CDR3 rearrangement. For each sample, productive Simpson clonality was calculated as the square root of Simpson's diversity index over productive rearrangements. TCRdb mirrors the immuneACCESS table, restricted to in-frame sequences. Some clones are absent from its copies; in checked studies, under half trace to an unresolved V gene, and the reason for the others is unknown. Clone size and the V and J calls come from that table; the DNA yielded D and trimming. This sample comprises 170,000 or so clones, 80% to 85% of them detected only once. The ten largest account for 13% to 15% of the sample.

Results the study describes overall, beyond this receptor: How much clinical and demographic metadata was included differed by source and by participant, and the metadata was provided uncurated.

A note on this clone: It lacks a known antigen. Base qualities are missing; no much larger clone stands one base away.

Source material: peripheral blood. The clonotype originates from a man aged 18 to 35 with active or convalescent COVID-19.

The CDR3: CASSSFPSTDTQYF. Here is the DNA: TGTGCCAGCAGCTCGTTCCCTTCCACAGATACGCAGTATTTT. The sequence links TRBV7-3 to TRBJ2-3; no D gene can be assigned with confidence. Trimming takes 4 bases from V and 2 bases from J, and the germline ends sit 10 bases apart. The CDR3 numbers 14 residues from cysteine through phenylalanine. The retained sequence is limited to the CDR3, 42 bases, with the frame set at the first base. Via the germline V gene, CDR1 is SGHTA and CDR2 FQGTGA.